Included here is one TCR beta chain sequence, with context. Antigen: not known. Volunteers at a blood bank in Maryland, USA, were the healthy controls. 5'RACE employing 10-nucleotide random UMIs yielded the cDNA. MiXCR, run by TCRdb on the 5' RACE reads, gives a single entry per CDR3 protein. Altogether roughly 60,000 distinct CDR3 sequences are present, about an eighth being singletons, with the ten largest covering 1.5% to 2%. The germline CDR1 and CDR2 sequences are DFQATT and SNEGSKA (reference sequence). Trimming removed 0 bases from V and 11 bases from J, with 15 bases in between. The CDR3 is made up of 13 amino acids. The entry originates in a study of neurological immune-mediated disorders. General study points: Multiple sclerosis was found to have the least TCR clonal expansion, below healthy controls, and HTLV-1-associated myelopathy the most.

The receptor's source is a man in his sixties in good health. The chain employs TRBV20-1 and TRBJ2-3; a weak D match, TRBD2 (5 bases). Specimen: PBMCs. CDR3 protein: CSARDVGTGEQYF. CDR3 DNA: TGCAGTGCTAGAGATGTGGGCACCGGGGAGCAGTATTTT.